Sequencing of this T cell receptor beta chain was carried out in a study of glioma-infiltrating T cells. Using RNA template, CDR3s of TCR alpha and beta were amplified with iRepertoire arm-PCR. For one-step reverse transcription and amplification, 100-400 ng of tissue mRNA or PBMC total RNA was used. In TCRdb, the multiplex PCR reads were re-called with MiXCR into one record per CDR3 protein. The repertoire holds about 190,000 distinct CDR3 sequences, 30% to 40% seen once, with about 19% in the top ten. The germline V gene encodes CDR1 KGHSH and CDR2 LQKENI. Trimming removed 0 bases at V and 7 bases at J, with 11 bases between. CDR3 length equals 14 residues. Study observations and caveats: Tissue-blood divergence was below expectation in non-neoplastic patients, above in gliomas.

About this clonotype: Its specificity is not known. A much more abundant neighbour one base away suggests this may be a read error.

Material for sequencing was glioma tissue, nonneoplastic brain tissue, or PBMCs (not recorded which). The source is a human donor with low-grade glioma or glioblastoma, undergoing nonglioma brain surgery, or in good health (not recorded which). The chain joins TRBV18 to TRBJ2-3; unclear D gene. CDR3 nucleotides: TGTGCCAGCTCACCACCAAGGGCGTTGTATACGCAGTATTTT. This codes for CASSPPRALYTQYF.